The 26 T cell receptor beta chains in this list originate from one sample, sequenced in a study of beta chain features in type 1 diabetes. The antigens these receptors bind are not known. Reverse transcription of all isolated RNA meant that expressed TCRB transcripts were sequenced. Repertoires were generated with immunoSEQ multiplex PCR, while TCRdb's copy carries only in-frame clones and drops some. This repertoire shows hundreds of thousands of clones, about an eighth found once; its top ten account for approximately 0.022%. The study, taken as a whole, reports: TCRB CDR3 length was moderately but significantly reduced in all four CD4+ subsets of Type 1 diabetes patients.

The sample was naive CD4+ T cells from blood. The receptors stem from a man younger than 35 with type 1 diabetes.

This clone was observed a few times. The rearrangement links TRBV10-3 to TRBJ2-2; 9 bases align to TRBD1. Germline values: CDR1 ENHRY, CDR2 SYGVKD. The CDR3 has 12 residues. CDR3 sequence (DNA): TGTGGAACAGGGGGCTACACCGGGGAGCTGTTTTTT. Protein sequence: CGTGGYTGELFF.

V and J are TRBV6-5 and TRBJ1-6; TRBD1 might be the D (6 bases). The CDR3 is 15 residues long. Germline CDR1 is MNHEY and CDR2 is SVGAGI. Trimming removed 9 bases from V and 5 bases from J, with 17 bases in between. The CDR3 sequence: CASHRGEAHNSPLHF. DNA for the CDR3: TGTGCCAGTCATAGGGGGGAAGCTCATAATTCACCCCTCCACTTT.

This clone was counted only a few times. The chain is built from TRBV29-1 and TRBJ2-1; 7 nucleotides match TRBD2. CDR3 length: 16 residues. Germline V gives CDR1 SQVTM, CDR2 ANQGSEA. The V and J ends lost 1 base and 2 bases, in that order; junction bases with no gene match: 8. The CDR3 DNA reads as TGCAGCGTTGAAGGTCCTGGGGAGGGGACCTACAATGAGCAGTTCTTC. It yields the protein CSVEGPGEGTYNEQFF.

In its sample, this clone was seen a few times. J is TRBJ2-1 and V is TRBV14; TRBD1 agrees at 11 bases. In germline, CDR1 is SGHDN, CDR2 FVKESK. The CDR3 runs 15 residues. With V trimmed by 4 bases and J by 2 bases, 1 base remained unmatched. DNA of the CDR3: TGTGCCAGCAGCCCGGGACAGGGGGCCTACAATGAGCAGTTCTTC. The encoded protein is CASSPGQGAYNEQFF.

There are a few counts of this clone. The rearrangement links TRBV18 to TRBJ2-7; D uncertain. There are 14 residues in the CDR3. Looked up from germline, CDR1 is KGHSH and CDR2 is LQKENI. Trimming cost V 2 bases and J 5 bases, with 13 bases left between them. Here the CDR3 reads CASSPVSTGDEQYF. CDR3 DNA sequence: TGTGCCAGCTCACCAGTTTCGACCGGTGACGAGCAGTACTTC.

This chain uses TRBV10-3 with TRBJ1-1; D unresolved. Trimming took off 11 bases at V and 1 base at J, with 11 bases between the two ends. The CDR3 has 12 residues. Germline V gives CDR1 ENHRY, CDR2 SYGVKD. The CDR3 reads CAARTENTEAFF. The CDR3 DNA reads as TGTGCCGCACGGACCGAGAACACTGAAGCTTTCTTT.

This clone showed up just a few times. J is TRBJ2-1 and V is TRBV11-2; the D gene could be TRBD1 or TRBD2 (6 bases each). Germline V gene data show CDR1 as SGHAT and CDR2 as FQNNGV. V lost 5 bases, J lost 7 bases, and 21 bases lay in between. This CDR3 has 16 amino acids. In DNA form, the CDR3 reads TGTGCCAGCAGCGAGGGGGGCGGGCTGAAACAAAATGAGCAGTTCTTC. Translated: CASSEGGGLKQNEQFF.

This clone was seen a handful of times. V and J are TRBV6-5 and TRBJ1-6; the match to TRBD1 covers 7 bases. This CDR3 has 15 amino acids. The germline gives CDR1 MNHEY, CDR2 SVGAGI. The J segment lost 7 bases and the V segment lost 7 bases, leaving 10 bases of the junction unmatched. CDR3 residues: CASTMGQNKNSPLHF. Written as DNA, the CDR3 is TGTGCCAGCACTATGGGACAGAATAAAAATTCACCCCTCCACTTT.

CDR3 sequence reads: CASSTRGTDTQYF. In DNA, the CDR3 is TGTGCCAGTAGTACTCGGGGAACAGATACGCAGTATTTT. This chain joins TRBV19 and TRBJ2-3; D perhaps matches TRBD2 (5 bases). CDR1 LNHDA and CDR2 SQIVND come from the germline V gene (reference sequence). This CDR3 is 13 amino acids long. The ends were cut back, 4 bases at V and 3 bases at J, with 8 bases in the middle.

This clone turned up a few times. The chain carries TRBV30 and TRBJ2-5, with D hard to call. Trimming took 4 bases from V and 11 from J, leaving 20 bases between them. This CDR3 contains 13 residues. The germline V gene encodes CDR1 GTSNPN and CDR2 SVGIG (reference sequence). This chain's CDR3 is CAWNTGPPGRQYF. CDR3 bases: TGTGCCTGGAACACCGGGCCCCCTGGGCGGCAGTACTTC.

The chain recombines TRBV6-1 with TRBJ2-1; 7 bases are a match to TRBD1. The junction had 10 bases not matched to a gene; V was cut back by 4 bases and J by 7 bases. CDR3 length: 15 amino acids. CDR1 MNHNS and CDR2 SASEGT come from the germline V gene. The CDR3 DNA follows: TGTGCCAGCAGTGGATTAGGGGGCGTGGGGAATGAGCAGTTCTTC. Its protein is CASSGLGGVGNEQFF.

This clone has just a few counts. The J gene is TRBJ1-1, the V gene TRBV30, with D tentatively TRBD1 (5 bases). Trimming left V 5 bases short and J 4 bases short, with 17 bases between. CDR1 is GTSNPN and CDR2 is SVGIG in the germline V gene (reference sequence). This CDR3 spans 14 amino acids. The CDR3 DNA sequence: TGTGCCTGGGAGTCGACAGCCGGGGGCACTGAAGCTTTCTTT. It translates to CAWESTAGGTEAFF.

The CDR3 sequence: CRTAKVDEQYF. The CDR3 DNA sequence: TGTAGAACAGCTAAGGTCGACGAGCAGTACTTC. The genes are TRBV27 and TRBJ2-7; D gene uncertain. The CDR3 contains 11 residues. The germline gives CDR1 MNHEY, CDR2 SMNVEV (reference sequence).

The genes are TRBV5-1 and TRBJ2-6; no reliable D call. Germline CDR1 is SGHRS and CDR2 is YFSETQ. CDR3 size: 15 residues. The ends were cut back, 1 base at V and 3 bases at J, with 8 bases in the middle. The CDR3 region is CASSLSGYGANVLTF. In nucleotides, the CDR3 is TGCGCCAGCAGCTTGTCCGGGTATGGGGCCAACGTCCTGACTTTC.

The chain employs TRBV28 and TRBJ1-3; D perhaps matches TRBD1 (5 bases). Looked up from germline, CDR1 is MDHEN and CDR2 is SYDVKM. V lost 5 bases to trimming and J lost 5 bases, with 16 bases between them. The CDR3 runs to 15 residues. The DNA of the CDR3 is TGTGCCAGCAGTCTCACAGGTGCTGGGCGAAACACCATATATTTT. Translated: CASSLTGAGRNTIYF. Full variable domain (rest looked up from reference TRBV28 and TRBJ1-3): DVKVTQSSRYLVKRTGEKVFLECVQDMDHENMFWYRQDPGLGLRLIYFSYDVKMKEKGDIPEGYSVSREKKERFSLILESASTNQTSMYLCASSLTGAGRNTIYFGEGSWLTVV.

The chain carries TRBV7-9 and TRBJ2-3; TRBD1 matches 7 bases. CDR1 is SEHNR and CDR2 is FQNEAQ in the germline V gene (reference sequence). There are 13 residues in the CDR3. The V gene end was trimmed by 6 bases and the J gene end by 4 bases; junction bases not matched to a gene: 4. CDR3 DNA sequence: TGTGCCAGCAGTCAGACAGGGCCAGATACGCAGTATTTT. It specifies CASSQTGPDTQYF.

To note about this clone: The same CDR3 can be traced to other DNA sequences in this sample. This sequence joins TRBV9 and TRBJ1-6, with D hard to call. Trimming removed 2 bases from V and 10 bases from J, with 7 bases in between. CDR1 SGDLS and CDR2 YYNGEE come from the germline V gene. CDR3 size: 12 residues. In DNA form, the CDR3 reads TGTGCCAGCAGCGTTGAAGGGTCACCCCTCCACTTT. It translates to CASSVEGSPLHF.

The CDR3 region has the DNA TGTGCCAGCAGTGCGGACGGAGTACGGACTGAAGCTTTCTTT. This encodes CASSADGVRTEAFF. The chain employs TRBV2 and TRBJ1-1; no firm D call. The CDR3 runs to 14 residues. Trimming shortened V by 4 bases and J by 5 bases, and 14 bases separated the two germline ends. CDR1 is SNHLY, CDR2 FYNNEI, per germline.

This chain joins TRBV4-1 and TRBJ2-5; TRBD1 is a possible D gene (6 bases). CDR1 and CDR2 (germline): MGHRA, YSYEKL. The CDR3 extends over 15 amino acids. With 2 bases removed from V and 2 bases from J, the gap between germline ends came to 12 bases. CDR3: CASSQIVGAQETQYF. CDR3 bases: TGCGCCAGCAGCCAAATTGTGGGGGCTCAAGAGACCCAGTACTTC.

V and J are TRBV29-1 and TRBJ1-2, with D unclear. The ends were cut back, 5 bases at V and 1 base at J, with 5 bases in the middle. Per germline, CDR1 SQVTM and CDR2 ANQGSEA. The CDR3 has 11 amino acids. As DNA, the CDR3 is TGCAGCGTTCACAGTAACTATGGCTACACCTTC. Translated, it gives CSVHSNYGYTF.

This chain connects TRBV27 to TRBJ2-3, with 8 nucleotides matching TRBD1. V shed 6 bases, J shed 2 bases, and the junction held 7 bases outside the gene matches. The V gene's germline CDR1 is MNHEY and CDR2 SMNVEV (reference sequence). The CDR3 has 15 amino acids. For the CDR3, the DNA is TGTGCCAGCAGAAACAGGGGGATTACCACAGATACGCAGTATTTT. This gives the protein CASRNRGITTDTQYF.

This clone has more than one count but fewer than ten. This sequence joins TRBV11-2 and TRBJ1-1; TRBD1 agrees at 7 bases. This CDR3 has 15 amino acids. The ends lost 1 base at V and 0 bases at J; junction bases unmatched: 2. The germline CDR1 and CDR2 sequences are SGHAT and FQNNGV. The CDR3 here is CASSLVGGLNTEAFF. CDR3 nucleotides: TGTGCCAGCAGCTTAGTAGGGGGCTTGAACACTGAAGCTTTCTTT.

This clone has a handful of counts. The CDR3, as DNA: TGTGCCAGCAGCCCGGGACAGATCAATGAGCAGTTCTTC. Encoded protein: CASSPGQINEQFF. V and J are TRBV11-2 and TRBJ2-1, with 7 positions matching TRBD1. The V and J ends lost 5 bases and 6 bases, in that order; junction bases with no gene match: 4. The V gene's germline CDR1 is SGHAT and CDR2 FQNNGV. CDR3 size: 13 residues.

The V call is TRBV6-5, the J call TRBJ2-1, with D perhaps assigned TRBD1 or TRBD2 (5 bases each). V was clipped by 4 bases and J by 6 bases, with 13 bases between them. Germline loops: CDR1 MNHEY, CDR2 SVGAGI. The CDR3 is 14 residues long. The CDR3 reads CASSSRDGINEQFF. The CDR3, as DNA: TGTGCCAGCAGTTCTAGGGACGGAATCAATGAGCAGTTCTTC.

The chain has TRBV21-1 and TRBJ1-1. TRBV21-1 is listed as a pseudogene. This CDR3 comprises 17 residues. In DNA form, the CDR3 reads TGTGCCAGCAGCAAAGTTATCAGACCCTATGAGGACACTGAAGCTTTCTTT. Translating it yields CASSKVIRPYEDTEAFF.

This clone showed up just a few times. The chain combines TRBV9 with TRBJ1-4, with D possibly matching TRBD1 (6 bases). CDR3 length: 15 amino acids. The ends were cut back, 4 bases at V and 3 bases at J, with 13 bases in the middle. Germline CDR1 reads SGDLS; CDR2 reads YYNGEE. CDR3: CASSPKGQSNEKLFF. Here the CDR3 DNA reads TGTGCCAGCAGCCCAAAAGGACAGTCTAATGAAAAACTGTTTTTT.